The 4 T cell receptor beta chains below were found in one sample sequenced in a study of regulatory T cells in long-lasting Graves disease. According to the study, TCR beta libraries were built with iRepertoire HTBI primers and CDR3-region Arm-PCR. TCRdb ran MiXCR on the multiplex PCR reads and lists one entry per CDR3 protein. The sample shows 400,000 to 500,000 distinct CDR3 sequences, over 15% of them seen only once. Time point defined: newly diagnosed GD, antithyroid drugs for less than 3 months. TCR sequences were obtained from RNA taken from PBMCs. These sequences were also reported in another study, on T cells in Graves' hyperthyroidism and ophthalmopathy.

The source material was peripheral blood mononuclear cells (PBMCs), sampled at new diagnosis, from a patient treated with antithyroid drugs. The receptors stem from a woman aged 30 to 39 with Graves disease.

This clonotype showed up just a few times. The chain recombines TRBV7-2 with TRBJ2-7, with D possibly being TRBD2 (7 bases). Trimming shortened V by 1 base and J by 0 bases, and 13 bases separated the two germline ends. The CDR3 has 16 amino acids. Germline V CDR1 and CDR2: SGHTA, FQGNSA. CDR3: CASSLEGGASSYEQYF. CDR3 nucleotide sequence: TGTGCCAGCAGCTTAGAGGGGGGGGCGAGCTCCTACGAGCAGTACTTC.

The V gene is TRBV4-1, the J gene TRBJ1-5; D is ambiguous. V dropped 0 bases and J dropped 5 bases, with 17 bases sitting between them. This CDR3 spans 17 amino acids. In germline, CDR1 is MGHRA, CDR2 YSYEKL. The CDR3 loop reads CASSQDPGREGDQPQHF. The CDR3 DNA reads as TGCGCCAGCAGCCAAGACCCGGGAAGGGAGGGTGATCAGCCCCAGCATTTT.

Concerning this clonotype: With a much larger clone just one base away, this may be a read error. The V call is TRBV6-1, the J call TRBJ1-5; D is unclear. Trimming pared 6 bases from V and 2 bases from J, leaving 14 bases between. The CDR3 is 15 residues long. CDR1 and CDR2 (germline): MNHNS, SASEGT. The CDR3 DNA reads TGTGCCAGCAGCCCAGACTACTATTGCAATCAGCCCCAGCATTTT. Amino acids: CASSPDYYCNQPQHF.

Only one count was recorded for this clonotype. The chain recombines TRBV7-9 with TRBJ2-7; 7 bases line up with TRBD2. J was trimmed by 3 bases and V by 5 bases; bases with no gene match: 10. Germline loops: CDR1 SEHNR, CDR2 FQNEAQ (reference sequence). This CDR3 is 15 amino acids long. For the CDR3, the DNA is TGTGCCAGCAGCCGTGAAAGCGGGGTCCTCTACGAGCAGTACTTC. As protein: CASSRESGVLYEQYF.